A selection of T cell receptor beta chains follows, all from one sample in a study of OX40 agonist ivuxolimab in advanced cancers. Data came from immunoSEQ multiplex PCR; TCRdb stores just in-frame clones and leaves some out. The table records tens of thousands of clones, about 94% of them present only once. The sequences come from CD4+ or CD8+ T cells sorted from blood, collected in a trial of the OX40 agonist ivuxolimab. All receptors derive from an adult with an advanced solid tumor such as melanoma, head and neck, liver or kidney cancer. The CDR3 runs from the conserved cysteine through the conserved F or W. A D gene is named only where the DNA matches it firmly. Expanded clones get a size class; other rows say once, few or many, or leave the size out.

V gene,J gene,D gene,clone size,CDR3 protein,CDR3 DNA
TRBV5-1,TRBJ2-1,NA,NA,CASRGTGATLGNEQFF,TGCGCCAGCAGGGGTACCGGGGCGACTCTAGGCAATGAGCAGTTCTTC
TRBV10-2,TRBJ2-7,NA,NA,CASNERTNAEQYF,TGCGCCAGCAATGAGAGGACCAATGCCGAGCAGTACTTC
TRBV27,TRBJ2-2,TRBD1,NA,CATRDRVYTGELFF,TGTGCCACTAGGGACAGGGTCTACACCGGGGAGCTGTTTTTT
TRBV11-3,TRBJ2-7,NA,NA,CASSPGPYYEQYF,TGTGCCAGCAGCCCGGGACCTTACTACGAGCAGTACTTC
TRBV2,TRBJ2-2,NA,NA,CASNPSPPGITGELFF,TGTGCCAGTAACCCCTCCCCCCCCGGGATCACCGGGGAGCTGTTTTTT
TRBV6-1,TRBJ2-1,NA,NA,CASSESPMGSFSYNEQFF,TGTGCCAGCAGTGAATCACCGATGGGCTCTTTCTCCTACAATGAGCAGTTCTTC
TRBV7-9,TRBJ2-1,TRBD2,NA,CASSIQTTSGSNEQFF,TGTGCCAGCAGCATACAGACGACTAGCGGGAGTAATGAGCAGTTCTTC
TRBV20-1,TRBJ2-1,NA,NA,CSAQLDIEQFF,TGCAGTGCTCAATTAGATATTGAGCAGTTCTTC
TRBV18,TRBJ2-2,NA,few,CASSPPSLASGELFF,TGTGCCAGCTCACCACCGAGCCTAGCGTCCGGGGAGCTGTTTTTT
TRBV2,TRBJ2-7,NA,NA,CASSPGAVNYEQYF,TGTGCCAGCAGTCCCGGGGCGGTAAACTACGAGCAGTACTTC
TRBV5-1,TRBJ2-7,NA,NA,CASSLGGQGLYF,TGCGCCAGCAGCTTGGGAGGGCAGGGGCTGTACTTC
TRBV9,TRBJ2-3,TRBD2,NA,CASSVDVAGGIDTQYF,TGTGCCAGCAGCGTAGACGTGGCGGGAGGGATAGATACGCAGTATTTT
TRBV10-3,TRBJ2-5,NA,NA,CAIMDATETQYF,TGTGCCATCATGGATGCCACGGAGACCCAGTACTTC
TRBV5-1,TRBJ1-5,TRBD1,NA,CASSAQGAYGQPQHF,TGCGCCAGCAGCGCACAGGGGGCGTATGGTCAGCCCCAGCATTTT
TRBV5-1,TRBJ2-5,TRBD1,NA,CASRPTGSEETQYF,TGCGCCAGCAGACCGACAGGGAGCGAGGAGACCCAGTACTTC
TRBV27,TRBJ2-1,TRBD2,once,CASTLSGSSYNEQFF,TGTGCCAGCACCCTTAGCGGGAGCTCCTACAATGAGCAGTTCTTC